The 30 T cell receptor beta chains presented below share a single source sample, sequenced in a study of shared clonotypes between healthy human individuals. Only in-frame clones appear in the TCRdb table, and some are missing; sequencing was by immunoSEQ multiplex PCR. In the table there are roughly 2 million clones, approximately 94% of which are singletons. The sample comprised naive CD4+ T cells sorted from blood. Indicated subset: CD45RA+ positively selected. The receptors come from a man aged 18 to 35 in good health.

The genes are TRBV30 and TRBJ1-3; weak D call: TRBD1 (5 bases). CDR1 is GTSNPN and CDR2 is SVGIG in the germline V gene (reference sequence). The CDR3 sequence is 12 residues long. V lost 4 bases, J lost 3 bases, and 7 bases lay in between. This CDR3 is CAWTRVGNTIYF. The CDR3 coding sequence is TGTGCCTGGACCAGGGTTGGAAACACCATATATTTT.

The chain carries TRBV6-5 and TRBJ2-1; 10 nucleotides line up with TRBD2. V lost 4 bases to trimming and J lost 9 bases; unmatched junction nucleotides: 12. The CDR3 extends over 16 amino acids. CDR1 and CDR2 from the germline V gene are MNHEY and SVGAGI. This chain's CDR3 is CASSFLGLAPSGEQFF. DNA of the CDR3: TGTGCCAGCAGTTTCCTGGGACTAGCGCCGAGCGGTGAGCAGTTCTTC.

This rearrangement joins TRBV20-1 to TRBJ1-1; D ambiguous. The CDR3 sequence is 11 residues long. Germline CDR1 reads DFQATT; CDR2 reads SNEGSKA (reference sequence). Trimming removed 7 bases at V and 2 bases at J, with 8 bases between. In nucleotides, the CDR3 is TGCAGTGAAGGAGCAAACACTGAAGCTTTCTTT. Protein product: CSEGANTEAFF.

The chain combines TRBV6-5 with TRBJ1-5; the D gene is possibly TRBD1 (5 bases). Germline V gene data show CDR1 as MNHEY and CDR2 as SVGAGI. V was shortened by 4 bases and J by 0 bases, with 10 bases between the two germline ends. The CDR3 sequence is 15 residues long. This CDR3 is CASSFSRASNQPQHF. The CDR3 coding sequence is TGTGCCAGCAGTTTCAGCAGGGCTAGCAATCAGCCCCAGCATTTT.

CDR3 region: CASRGEGRTHEQYF. The CDR3 nucleotides read TGTGCCAGCAGGGGGGAGGGAAGGACTCACGAGCAGTACTTC. The chain links TRBV27 to TRBJ2-7, with 7 bases matching TRBD2. V was pared by 6 bases and J by 5 bases, with 10 bases of the junction left unmatched. CDR3 size: 14 residues. Germline V gene data show CDR1 as MNHEY and CDR2 as SMNVEV (reference sequence).

The CDR3 region has the DNA TGCGCCAGCAGCTTCGTGCCGGCCGAGAACACCGGGGAGCTGTTTTTT. Its translation is CASSFVPAENTGELFF. The chain combines TRBV5-1 with TRBJ2-2; D not resolved. Trimming left V 2 bases short and J 1 base short, with 12 bases between. The CDR3 contains 16 residues. Germline lookup yields CDR1 SGHRS and CDR2 YFSETQ.

The chain employs TRBV19 and TRBJ2-7; D uncertain. V lost 3 bases to trimming and J lost 6 bases, with 24 bases between them. The CDR3 spans 17 residues. Germline V CDR1 and CDR2: LNHDA, SQIVND (reference sequence). The CDR3 DNA reads as TGTGCCAGTAGTATGGGTGGTGGTGGCAGCACAACGGGCGAGCAGTACTTC. Residues: CASSMGGGGSTTGEQYF.

The chain joins TRBV6-1 to TRBJ1-6; TRBD1 agrees at 7 bases. Per germline, CDR1 MNHNS and CDR2 SASEGT. Trimming cost V 8 bases and J 13 bases; bases outside gene matches: 14. The CDR3 length is 14 residues. Here the CDR3 reads CASSSGGGLAPLHF. CDR3 DNA: TGTGCCAGCTCCTCGGGAGGGGGCTTAGCGCCCCTCCACTTT.

This clone was detected only once. This rearrangement joins TRBV6-1 to TRBJ2-3; 9 nucleotides agree with TRBD2. Trimming took 3 bases from V and 0 from J; bases not matched to a gene: 4. The CDR3 extends over 16 amino acids. Germline V lookup: CDR1 MNHNS, CDR2 SASEGT. The DNA for the CDR3 is TGTGCCAGCAGTGATTTTGCGGGGGGGAGCACAGATACGCAGTATTTT. Translating it yields CASSDFAGGSTDTQYF.

The chain is built from TRBV5-6 and TRBJ2-1, with 15 bases lining up with TRBD2. The CDR3 contains 19 residues. Per germline, CDR1 SGHDT and CDR2 YYEEEE. Losses at the gene ends were 0 bases for V and 2 bases for J; bases not matched to a gene: 6. The CDR3 DNA reads as TGTGCCAGCAGCTTGGCCGGGACTAGCGGGAGGAGGGCCTACAATGAGCAGTTCTTC. Residues: CASSLAGTSGRRAYNEQFF.

V is TRBV5-1 and J is TRBJ2-2, with TRBD1 as a possible D gene (6 bases). CDR3 length: 13 amino acids. V shed 9 bases and J shed 5 bases, with 14 bases lying between them. The germline gives CDR1 SGHRS, CDR2 YFSETQ. In DNA form, the CDR3 reads TGCGCCACCCGAGGGGGATTTACCGGGGAGCTGTTTTTT. As protein: CATRGGFTGELFF. Filled out from reference TRBV5-1 and TRBJ2-2, the complete variable domain reads KAGVTQTPRYLIKTRGQQVTLSCSPISGHRSVSWYQQTPGQGLQFLFEYFSETQRNKGNFPGRFSGRQFSNSRSEMNVSTLELGDSALYLCATRGGFTGELFFGEGSRLTVL.

Here the CDR3 DNA reads TGTGCCAGCAGACCCATGGGACAGGGCAACTACGAGCAGTACTTC. The encoded protein is CASRPMGQGNYEQYF. The V call is TRBV6-6, the J call TRBJ2-5; 9 bases line up with TRBD1. The end of the DNA aligns better with TRBJ2-7, so the J call may be wrong. The germline V gene encodes CDR1 MNHNY and CDR2 SVGAGI (reference sequence). The CDR3 sequence is 15 residues long.

The rearrangement joins TRBV30 to TRBJ2-3; D unresolved. V was cut by 3 bases and J by 5 bases, with 6 bases left in between. The CDR3 has 11 amino acids. Germline-derived CDR1 and CDR2 are GTSNPN and SVGIG (reference sequence). In DNA, the CDR3 is TGTGCCTGGAGACTGGAAGATACGCAGTATTTT. This encodes CAWRLEDTQYF.

This clone was seen once. The rearrangement uses TRBV6-4 and TRBJ1-1, with TRBD1 identical over 7 bases. This CDR3 has 13 amino acids. V gave up 7 bases and J gave up 1 base; unmatched junction bases: 3. The germline CDR1 and CDR2 sequences are MRHNA and SNTAGT. The CDR3 region is CASNYRGNTEAFF. The CDR3, as DNA: TGTGCCAGCAACTACAGGGGGAACACTGAAGCTTTCTTT.

The chain is built from TRBV9 and TRBJ2-7; 8 nucleotides match TRBD2. The CDR3 consists of 13 residues. V shed 3 bases and J 7 bases; nucleotides not matched to a gene: 6. In germline, CDR1 is SGDLS, CDR2 YYNGEE. Here the CDR3 reads CASSGGTSGEQYF. The CDR3 DNA sequence: TGTGCCAGCAGCGGCGGGACTAGTGGTGAGCAGTACTTC.

This clone is a singleton in its sample. The rearrangement uses TRBV9 and TRBJ1-3, with D possibly being TRBD1 (5 bases). CDR1 is SGDLS and CDR2 is YYNGEE in the germline V gene. The ends were cut back, 4 bases at V and 2 bases at J, with 16 bases in the middle. This CDR3 is 16 amino acids long. CDR3 sequence reads: CASSINQGNAGNTIYF. As DNA, the CDR3 is TGTGCCAGCAGCATCAATCAGGGTAATGCTGGAAACACCATATATTTT. The variable domain in full, completed from reference TRBV9 and TRBJ1-3, reads DSGVTQTPKHLITATGQRVTLRCSPRSGDLSVYWYQQSLDQGLQFLIQYYNGEERAKGNILERFSAQQFPDLHSELNLSSLELGDSALYFCASSINQGNAGNTIYFGEGSWLTVV.

The chain uses TRBV9 and TRBJ1-4; the match to TRBD1 covers 10 bases. This CDR3 comprises 15 residues. With 3 bases clipped from V and 7 bases from J, the junction kept 6 bases outside the gene matches. Germline V gene sequence: CDR1 SGDLS, CDR2 YYNGEE. As DNA, the CDR3 is TGTGCCAGCAGCGAGGGGGACAGGGGACGTGAAAAACTGTTTTTT. This encodes CASSEGDRGREKLFF.

A word on this clone: At one of its ends the junction is not consistent with the germline gene, which may arise from a read error. CDR3 region: CTSSLPLGLADNEQFF. The CDR3, as DNA: TGCACCAGCAGCTTACCCTTGGGACTAGCGGACAATGAGCAGTTCTTC. The rearrangement uses TRBV5-1 and TRBJ2-1, with 11 bases that match TRBD2. The CDR3 consists of 16 residues. Germline V gene data show CDR1 as SGHRS and CDR2 as YFSETQ.

The chain employs TRBV10-1 and TRBJ2-2; tentatively, D is TRBD2 (5 bases). The CDR3 runs to 16 residues. V shed 2 bases and J shed 2 bases, with 12 bases lying between them. Germline-derived CDR1 and CDR2 are WNHNN and SYGVQD (reference sequence). CDR3 DNA: TGCGCCAGCAGTGAGAATGCAGGACTTAACACCGGGGAGCTGTTTTTT. Translated: CASSENAGLNTGELFF.

This chain links TRBV7-9 with TRBJ1-1, with D unclear. V was shortened by 2 bases and J by 4 bases, with 8 bases between the two germline ends. The CDR3 has 13 residues. Germline V gene lookup returns CDR1 SEHNR and CDR2 FQNEAQ (reference sequence). CDR3 sequence: CASSLQLSTEAFF. The CDR3 nucleotides are TGTGCCAGCAGCTTACAGTTGAGCACTGAAGCTTTCTTT. The whole variable domain, filled in from reference TRBV7-9 and TRBJ1-1, reads DTGVSQNPRHKITKRGQNVTFRCDPISEHNRLYWYRQTLGQGPEFLTYFQNEAQLEKSRLLSDRFSAERPKGSFSTLEIQRTEQGDSAMYLCASSLQLSTEAFFGQGTRLTVV.

The CDR3 bases are TGTGCCAGTAGGCCGACAGTAAACATTCAGTACTTC. This translates into CASRPTVNIQYF. The J gene is TRBJ2-4, the V gene TRBV19, with a possible D match to TRBD1 (5 bases). CDR3 size: 12 residues. Germline assignment: CDR1 LNHDA and CDR2 SQIVND (reference sequence). Trimming left V 6 bases short and J 6 bases short, with 9 bases between.

This sequence joins TRBV7-9 and TRBJ1-4; unclear D gene. V lost 3 bases, J lost 4 bases, and 9 bases lay in between. This CDR3 has 14 residues. From germline, CDR1 is SEHNR and CDR2 FQNEAQ (reference sequence). CDR3 sequence: CASSFSEINEKLFF. The CDR3 nucleotides read TGTGCCAGCAGCTTTAGTGAGATTAATGAAAAACTGTTTTTT.

This clone has only one observation. The rearrangement joins TRBV19 to TRBJ1-5; a weak D match, TRBD1 (5 bases). The V gene's germline CDR1 is LNHDA and CDR2 SQIVND (reference sequence). The CDR3 is 15 residues long. Deletions cut 3 bases from V and 6 bases from J, with 15 bases between. DNA for the CDR3: TGTGCCAGTAGTATGCAGCCCAGGGAGGGTCAGCCCCAGCATTTT. Its protein product is CASSMQPREGQPQHF.

The chain links TRBV2 to TRBJ1-2, with 7 positions matching TRBD1. The V gene's germline CDR1 is SNHLY and CDR2 FYNNEI. Trimming removed 4 bases from V and 0 bases from J; junction bases left unmatched: 5. The CDR3 length is 15 residues. The DNA for the CDR3 is TGTGCCAGCAGTGTGACAGGGTCCCCTAACTATGGCTACACCTTC. Translation: CASSVTGSPNYGYTF.

This rearrangement joins TRBV7-2 to TRBJ1-2; the match to TRBD1 covers 7 bases. The CDR3 is 14 residues long. V trimming: 5 bases; J trimming: 0 bases; junction bases outside the gene matches: 3. In germline, CDR1 is SGHTA, CDR2 FQGNSA. CDR3 sequence (DNA): TGTGCCAGCAGCATCGGGACAGCTAACTATGGCTACACCTTC. Residues: CASSIGTANYGYTF.

The chain joins TRBV12-5 to TRBJ2-7; no definite D call. This CDR3 has 14 amino acids. V was trimmed by 0 bases and J by 1 base, leaving 7 bases between them. CDR1 LGHNT and CDR2 FRNRAP come from the germline V gene. In nucleotides, the CDR3 is TGTGCTAGTGGTTTGGTGGGTGGGTCCTACGAGCAGTACTTC. This translates into CASGLVGGSYEQYF.

The chain links TRBV6-6 to TRBJ1-5; D is ambiguous. V lost 0 bases to trimming and J lost 0 bases, with 6 bases between them. The CDR3 consists of 15 residues. The V gene's germline CDR1 is MNHNY and CDR2 SVGAGI (reference sequence). The CDR3 sequence: CASSYSPVSNQPQHF. For the CDR3, the DNA is TGTGCCAGCAGTTACTCGCCAGTTAGCAATCAGCCCCAGCATTTT.

This clone is a singleton in its sample. The V gene is TRBV7-9, the J gene TRBJ1-2; TRBD1 aligns across 7 bases. The CDR3 sequence is 15 residues long. CDR1 SEHNR and CDR2 FQNEAQ come from the germline V gene (reference sequence). Trimming took 5 bases from V and 7 from J; bases not matched to a gene: 13. CDR3 coding DNA: TGTGCCAGCAGCCCCCGGGGGGAGGGGGCTGGTGGCTACACCTTC. Protein sequence: CASSPRGEGAGGYTF. The variable domain in full, with the rest retrieved from reference TRBV7-9 and TRBJ1-2, is DTGVSQNPRHKITKRGQNVTFRCDPISEHNRLYWYRQTLGQGPEFLTYFQNEAQLEKSRLLSDRFSAERPKGSFSTLEIQRTEQGDSAMYLCASSPRGEGAGGYTFGSGTRLTVV.

This CDR3 is CASSGGTGAPREQYF. CDR3 coding DNA: TGTGCCAGCAGCGGGGGGACAGGGGCCCCCCGGGAGCAGTACTTC. The chain links TRBV5-6 to TRBJ2-7; 10 bases align to TRBD1. Trimming at V came to 4 bases and at J to 7 bases, leaving 11 bases not matched to a gene. Germline CDR1 and CDR2: SGHDT and YYEEEE. This CDR3 spans 15 amino acids.

CDR3 loop: CASSLAAGGTGELFF. The CDR3 bases are TGCGCCAGCAGCCTGGCGGCGGGAGGAACCGGGGAGCTGTTTTTT. This rearrangement joins TRBV10-1 to TRBJ2-2; 8 bases agree with TRBD2. Losses at the gene ends were 6 bases for V and 5 bases for J; bases not matched to a gene: 8. From germline, CDR1 is WNHNN and CDR2 SYGVQD (reference sequence). The CDR3 sequence is 15 residues long.